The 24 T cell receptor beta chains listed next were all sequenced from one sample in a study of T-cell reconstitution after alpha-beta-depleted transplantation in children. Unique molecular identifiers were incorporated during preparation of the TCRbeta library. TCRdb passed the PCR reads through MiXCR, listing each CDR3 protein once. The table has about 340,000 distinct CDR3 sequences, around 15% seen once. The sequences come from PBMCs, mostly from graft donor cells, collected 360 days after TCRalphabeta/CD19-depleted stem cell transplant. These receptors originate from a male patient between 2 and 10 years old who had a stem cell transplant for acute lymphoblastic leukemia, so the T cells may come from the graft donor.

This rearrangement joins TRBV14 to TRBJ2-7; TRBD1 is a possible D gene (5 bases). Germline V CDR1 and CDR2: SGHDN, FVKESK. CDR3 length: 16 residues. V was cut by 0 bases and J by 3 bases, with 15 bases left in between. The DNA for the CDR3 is TGTGCCAGCAGCCAAGATAGAAGGGCAGGGATCTACGAGCAGTACTTC. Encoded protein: CASSQDRRAGIYEQYF.

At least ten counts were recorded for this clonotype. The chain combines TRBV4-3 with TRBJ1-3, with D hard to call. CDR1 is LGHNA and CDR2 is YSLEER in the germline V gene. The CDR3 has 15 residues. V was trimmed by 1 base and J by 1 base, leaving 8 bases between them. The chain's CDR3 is CASSQVGSSGNTIYF. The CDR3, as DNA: TGCGCCAGCAGCCAAGTAGGATCTTCTGGAAACACCATATATTTT.

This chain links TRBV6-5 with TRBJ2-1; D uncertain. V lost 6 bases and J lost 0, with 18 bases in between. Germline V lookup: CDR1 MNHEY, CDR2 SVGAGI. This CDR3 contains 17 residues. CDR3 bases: TGTGCCAGCAGGCGCGACGGAACTTTCAGCTCCTACAATGAGCAGTTCTTC. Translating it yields CASRRDGTFSSYNEQFF.

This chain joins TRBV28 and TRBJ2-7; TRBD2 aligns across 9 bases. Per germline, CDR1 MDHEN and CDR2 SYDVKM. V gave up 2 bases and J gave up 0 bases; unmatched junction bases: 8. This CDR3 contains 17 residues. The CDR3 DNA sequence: TGTGCCAGCAGTTTACCCCATAGCGGGAGCCCCTCCTACGAGCAGTACTTC. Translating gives CASSLPHSGSPSYEQYF.

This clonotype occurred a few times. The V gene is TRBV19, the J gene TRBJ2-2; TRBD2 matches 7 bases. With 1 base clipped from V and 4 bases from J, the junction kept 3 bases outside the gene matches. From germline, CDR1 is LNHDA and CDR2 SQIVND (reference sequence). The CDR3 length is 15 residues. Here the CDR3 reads CASSIGGSVTGELFF. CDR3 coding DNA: TGTGCCAGTAGTATAGGCGGGAGTGTCACCGGGGAGCTGTTTTTT.

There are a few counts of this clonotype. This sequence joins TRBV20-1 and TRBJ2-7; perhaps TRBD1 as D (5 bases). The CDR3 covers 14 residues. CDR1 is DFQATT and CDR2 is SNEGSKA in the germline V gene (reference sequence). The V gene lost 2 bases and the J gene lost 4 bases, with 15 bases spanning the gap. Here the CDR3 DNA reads TGCAGTGCTAGAAGCCGGACATATGTGTACGAGCAGTACTTC. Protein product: CSARSRTYVYEQYF.

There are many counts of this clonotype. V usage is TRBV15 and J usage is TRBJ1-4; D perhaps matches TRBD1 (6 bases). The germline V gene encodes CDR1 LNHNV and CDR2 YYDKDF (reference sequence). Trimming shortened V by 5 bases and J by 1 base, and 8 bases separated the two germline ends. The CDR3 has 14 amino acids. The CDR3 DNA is TGTGCCACCAGCTACAGGGAAACTAATGAAAAACTGTTTTTT. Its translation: CATSYRETNEKLFF.

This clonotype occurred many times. The CDR3 protein is CASRGGQVSYEQYF. CDR3 nucleotide sequence: TGTGCCAGCAGGGGCGGGCAGGTCTCCTACGAGCAGTACTTC. The V gene is TRBV2, the J gene TRBJ2-7, with D perhaps matching TRBD2 (5 bases). This CDR3 comprises 14 residues. Germline CDR1 and CDR2: SNHLY and FYNNEI. Trimming pared 6 bases from V and 0 bases from J, leaving 12 bases between.

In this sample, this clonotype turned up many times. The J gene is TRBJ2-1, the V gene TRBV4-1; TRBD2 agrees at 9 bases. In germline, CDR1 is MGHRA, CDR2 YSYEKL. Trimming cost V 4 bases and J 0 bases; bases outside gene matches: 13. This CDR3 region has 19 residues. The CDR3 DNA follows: TGCGCCAGCAGCCCCAGGGGCCTAGCGGGACCTACCTCCTACAATGAGCAGTTCTTC. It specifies CASSPRGLAGPTSYNEQFF.

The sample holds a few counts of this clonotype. This CDR3 is CASSLMTSGAESGELFF. The CDR3 DNA follows: TGTGCCAGCAGTTTAATGACTAGCGGGGCTGAATCCGGGGAGCTGTTTTTT. The chain joins TRBV28 to TRBJ2-2; 11 bases are a match to TRBD2. The V gene's germline CDR1 is MDHEN and CDR2 SYDVKM. J lost 6 bases, V lost 2 bases, and 8 bases had no gene match. CDR3 length: 17 amino acids.

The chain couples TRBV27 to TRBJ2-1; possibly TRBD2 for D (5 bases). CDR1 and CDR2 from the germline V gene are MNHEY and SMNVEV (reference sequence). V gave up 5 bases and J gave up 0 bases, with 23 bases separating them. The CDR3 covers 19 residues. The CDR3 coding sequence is TGTGCCAGCAGTACTTCTAGCTCCCCCCCGAGGCACTCCTACAATGAGCAGTTCTTC. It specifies CASSTSSSPPRHSYNEQFF.

This chain's CDR3 is CASRIAGGPRETQYF. CDR3 in DNA: TGTGCCAGCAGGATAGCGGGAGGGCCTAGGGAGACCCAGTACTTC. The chain uses TRBV27 and TRBJ2-5, with 11 positions matching TRBD2. The CDR3 is 15 amino acids. V gave up 6 bases and J gave up 5 bases; unmatched junction bases: 8. CDR1 is MNHEY, CDR2 SMNVEV, per germline (reference sequence).

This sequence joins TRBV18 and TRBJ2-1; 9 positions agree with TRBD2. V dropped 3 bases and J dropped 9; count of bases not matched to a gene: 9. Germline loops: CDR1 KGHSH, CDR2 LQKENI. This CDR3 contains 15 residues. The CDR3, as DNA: TGTGCCAGCTCACCCTCTAGCGGGAAAGGCGGTGAGCAGTTCTTC. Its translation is CASSPSSGKGGEQFF.

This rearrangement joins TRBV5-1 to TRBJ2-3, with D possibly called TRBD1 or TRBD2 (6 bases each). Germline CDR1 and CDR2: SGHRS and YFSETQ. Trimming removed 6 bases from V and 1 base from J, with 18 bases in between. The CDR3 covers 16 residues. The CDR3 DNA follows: TGCGCCAGCAAACCCACCTTAGGGGGGCGCACAGATACGCAGTATTTT. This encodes CASKPTLGGRTDTQYF.

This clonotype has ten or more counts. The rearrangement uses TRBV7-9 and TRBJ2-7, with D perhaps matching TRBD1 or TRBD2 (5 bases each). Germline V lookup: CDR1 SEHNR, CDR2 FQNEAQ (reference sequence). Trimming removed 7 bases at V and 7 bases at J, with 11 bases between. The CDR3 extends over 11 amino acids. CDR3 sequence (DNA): TGTGCCAGCAACTCGGGGCGGGAGCAGTACTTC. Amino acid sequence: CASNSGREQYF.

CDR3 in amino acids: CASSPSGGMGEKLFF. CDR3 nucleotide sequence: TGCGCCAGCAGCCCTTCGGGGGGAATGGGAGAAAAACTGTTTTTT. The chain joins TRBV4-3 to TRBJ1-4; possible D gene TRBD1, 5 bases. Trimming cost V 4 bases and J 8 bases, with 17 bases left between them. The CDR3 is made up of 15 amino acids. Germline CDR1 and CDR2: LGHNA and YSLEER.

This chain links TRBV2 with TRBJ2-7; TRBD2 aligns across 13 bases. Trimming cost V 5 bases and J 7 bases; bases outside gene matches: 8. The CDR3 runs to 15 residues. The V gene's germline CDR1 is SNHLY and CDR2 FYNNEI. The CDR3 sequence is CASSPTSGRANEQYF. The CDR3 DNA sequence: TGTGCCAGCAGTCCAACTAGCGGGAGGGCCAATGAGCAGTACTTC.

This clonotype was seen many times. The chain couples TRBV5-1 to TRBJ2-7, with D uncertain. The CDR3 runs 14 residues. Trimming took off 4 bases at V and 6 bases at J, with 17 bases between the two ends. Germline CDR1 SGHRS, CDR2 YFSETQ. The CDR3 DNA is TGCGCCAGCAGCATCACGAGAGGACCTAGCGAGCAGTACTTC. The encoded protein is CASSITRGPSEQYF.

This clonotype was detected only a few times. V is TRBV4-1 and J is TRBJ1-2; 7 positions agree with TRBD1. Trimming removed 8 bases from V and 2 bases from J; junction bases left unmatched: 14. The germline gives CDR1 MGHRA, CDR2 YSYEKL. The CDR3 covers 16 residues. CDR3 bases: TGCGCCAGCGCGATGTACCGGGACAGAGTGAACTATGGCTACACCTTC. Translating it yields CASAMYRDRVNYGYTF.

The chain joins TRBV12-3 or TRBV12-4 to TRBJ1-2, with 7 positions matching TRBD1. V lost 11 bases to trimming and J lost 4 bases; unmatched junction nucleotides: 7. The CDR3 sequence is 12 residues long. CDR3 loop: CAAGQVPYGYTF. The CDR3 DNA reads TGTGCCGCAGGACAGGTCCCCTATGGCTACACCTTC.

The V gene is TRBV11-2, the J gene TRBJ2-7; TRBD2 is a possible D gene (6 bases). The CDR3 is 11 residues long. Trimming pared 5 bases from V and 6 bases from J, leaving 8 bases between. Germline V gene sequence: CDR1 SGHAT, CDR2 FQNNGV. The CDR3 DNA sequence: TGTGCCAGCAGCACCGGGGGCGAGCAGTACTTC. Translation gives CASSTGGEQYF.

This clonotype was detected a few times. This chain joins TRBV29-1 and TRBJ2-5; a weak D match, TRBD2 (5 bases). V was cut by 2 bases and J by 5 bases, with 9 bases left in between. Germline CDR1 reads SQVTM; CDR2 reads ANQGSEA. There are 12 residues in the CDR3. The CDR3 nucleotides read TGCAGCGTTGAATTTGGCGGGGAGACCCAGTACTTC. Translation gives CSVEFGGETQYF.

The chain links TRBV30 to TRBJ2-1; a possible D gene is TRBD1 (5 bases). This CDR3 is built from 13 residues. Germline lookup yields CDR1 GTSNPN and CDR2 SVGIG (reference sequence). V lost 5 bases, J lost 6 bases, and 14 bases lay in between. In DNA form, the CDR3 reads TGTGCCTGGGACACCTTAGGGGCCAATGAGCAGTTCTTC. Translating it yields CAWDTLGANEQFF.

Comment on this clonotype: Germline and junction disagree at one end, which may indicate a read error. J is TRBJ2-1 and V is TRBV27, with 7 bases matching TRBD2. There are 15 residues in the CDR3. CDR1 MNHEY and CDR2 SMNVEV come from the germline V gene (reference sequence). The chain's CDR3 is CACSLSGVLGEKQFF. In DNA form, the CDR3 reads TGTGCCTGCAGTTTAAGCGGGGTACTGGGAGAGAAGCAGTTCTTC.